The entry that follows covers one T cell receptor (beta chain) sequence. These data originate in a study of blood T cell repertoires in COVID-19. Assay: immunoSEQ multiplex PCR; the TCRdb copy retains only in-frame clones and omits some. The sample contains about 70,000 clones, 75% to 85% of which appear only once. The TCR originated in a man between 25 and 39 years old with COVID-19, enrolled during active disease. The specimen sequenced was peripheral blood.

The CDR3 DNA is TGTGCCAGCAGCTTACAGGGACAGGGGGATGAAAAACTGTTTTTT. This gives the protein CASSLQGQGDEKLFF. The chain carries TRBV7-9 and TRBJ1-4, with TRBD1 identical over 11 bases. The CDR3 is made up of 15 amino acids. The V gene end was trimmed by 2 bases and the J gene end by 6 bases; junction bases not matched to a gene: 2. Germline loops: CDR1 SEHNR, CDR2 FQNEAQ (reference sequence).